This TCR beta chain was sequenced in a study of blood T cell repertoires in COVID-19 (TCRdb year 2020). A note on the overall study: The collaborator samples originated in the United States, Italy and Spain and spanned the acute and convalescent phases of COVID-19. The samples were drawn from the first 160 participants of the ongoing ImmuneRACE study and from 950 to 1,500 subjects provided by 6 global collaborators. The material from the prospective study consisted of cDNA or gDNA derived from T cells, B-cell-depleted T cells, or PBMCs. Where available, HLA class I and class II types were taken from metadata supplied by the sample provider and were not determined by assay-based typing. Subjects who had been exposed to COVID-19, were actively infected with it, or had recovered from it provided the deeply sampled blood TCRbeta repertoires that made up the dataset. The repertoires were made available in a free public database intended to serve as a resource for research on the immune response to SARS-CoV-2. A de-identified subject ID, COVID-19 status, age in years and sex were almost always included in the sample metadata. Study-wide conclusions, independent of this receptor: Clinical and demographic metadata were provided uncurated, with the amount varying by source and participant.

With regard to this clone: Its antigen is unknown. No clone much larger than this one lies a single base away; base qualities are absent.

TCRbeta CDR3 regions were amplified from genomic DNA by means of the immunoSEQ Assay, a bias-controlled multiplex PCR. The authors' pipeline ran thus. Nucleated cell counts per sample were estimated from amplification of reference gene primers within the assay. To quantify the absolute abundance of each unique TCRbeta CDR3 rearrangement, sequence reads were collapsed and filtered. For each sample, productive Simpson clonality was calculated by taking the square root of Simpson's diversity index across productive rearrangements. In TCRdb, the immuneACCESS table is reduced to in-frame sequences with V and J assigned. These tables do not hold every clone; where another copy was compared, an unresolved V gene accounts for under half, and the others remain unexplained. Clone size and V and J calls were adopted from that table, with D and trimming inferred from the DNA. The table for this sample lists about 200,000 clones; 80% to 90% of them were counted only once. Jointly, the top ten make up 2% to 2.5% of the sample.

In the prospective study, participants were about 18 to 95 years old, resided in approximately 25 geographic areas of the United States, and were enrolled through a virtual design. To assign participants to cohorts, the prospective study relied on clinical history that participants themselves reported in a screening survey and a study questionnaire. Each participant in the prospective study had whole blood, serum and a nasopharyngeal or oropharyngeal swab collected by mobile phlebotomists. Participants in the prospective study had the option to provide additional blood draws and questionnaires over an approximately 2-month period. Prospective study blood samples were shipped either frozen or at room temperature before DNA extraction. Reading from cysteine to phenylalanine, the CDR3 counts 16 amino acids. CDR3 DNA is the only sequence kept; it has 48 bases, read in frame from the first base. Germline trimming amounts to 3 bases on V and 0 bases on J, with 7 as the count of junction bases outside the gene matches. CDR1 KGHSH and CDR2 LQKENI are derived from the germline V gene.

The chain uses TRBV18 and TRBJ2-5; 7 nucleotides in the junction match TRBD2. This clonotype was sampled from a middle-aged woman with acute COVID-19. Sequencing input: PBMCs or T cells enriched from blood (not recorded which). The CDR3 region: CASSPTAGRNQETQYF. At the DNA level, the sequence is TGTGCCAGCTCACCGACAGCGGGGCGAAACCAAGAGACCCAGTACTTC.